This T cell receptor (beta chain) was retrieved from a study of shared clonotypes between healthy human individuals. All donors were Caucasian adults living in Nashville, Tennessee. TCRdb keeps only in-frame clones here, not all; method: immunoSEQ multiplex PCR. The data show 2 million to 2.5 million clones, approximately 96% seen once. The germline CDR1 and CDR2 sequences are SGDLS and YYNGEE. The CDR3 covers 15 residues. With 2 bases removed from V and 2 bases from J, the gap between germline ends came to 11 bases. This TCR came from a man aged 18 to 29 in good health. The chain joins TRBV9 to TRBJ2-1; D remains ambiguous. The sequenced sample consisted of naive CD4+ T cells sorted from blood. Subset noted: CD45RA+ positively selected. CDR3: CASSVSPDPYNEQFF. CDR3 DNA sequence: TGTGCCAGCAGCGTTTCCCCGGACCCCTACAATGAGCAGTTCTTC. Using reference TRBV9 and TRBJ2-1 for the parts outside the CDR3, the full variable domain is DSGVTQTPKHLITATGQRVTLRCSPRSGDLSVYWYQQSLDQGLQFLIQYYNGEERAKGNILERFSAQQFPDLHSELNLSSLELGDSALYFCASSVSPDPYNEQFFGPGTRLTVL.